This TCR beta chain was identified in a study of T cell changes during pregnancy in multiple sclerosis. The assay was immunoSEQ multiplex PCR, and TCRdb's table has in-frame clones only and misses some. Of 90,000 to 120,000 clones detected, less than 95% appear once; the ten largest clones hold around 0.8%. Germline CDR1 and CDR2: GTSNPN and SVGIG (reference sequence). This CDR3 spans 13 amino acids. Trimming cost V 2 bases and J 6 bases; bases outside gene matches: 4. The sequence was obtained from a female donor in good health, enrolled as a control in a pregnancy study. The V and J genes are TRBV30 and TRBJ1-5; 7 positions match TRBD1. The starting material was peripheral blood, obtained in the third trimester of pregnancy. The CDR3 bases are TGTGCCTGGAGTAGTCAGGGGGGTCAGCCCCAGCATTTT. This sequence encodes CAWSSQGGQPQHF.